This passage covers 8 T cell receptor beta chains from one sample sequenced in a study of blood T cell repertoires in COVID-19. Only in-frame clones appear in the TCRdb table, and some are missing; sequencing was by immunoSEQ multiplex PCR. The sample holds about 410,000 clones, around 89% seen once. The specimen was peripheral blood. These receptor sequences come from a middle-aged woman with COVID-19, enrolled during active disease.

The V call is TRBV2, the J call TRBJ1-5; 9 bases agree with TRBD1. Per germline, CDR1 SNHLY and CDR2 FYNNEI. This CDR3 is 15 amino acids long. V gave up 2 bases and J gave up 6 bases; unmatched junction bases: 5. The CDR3 coding sequence is TGTGCCAGCAGTGAATTACAGGGGGCTGGTCAGCCCCAGCATTTT. This encodes CASSELQGAGQPQHF.

The chain has TRBV7-2 and TRBJ1-4, with 12 nucleotides matching TRBD1. CDR1 and CDR2 from the germline V gene are SGHTA and FQGNSA. The CDR3 consists of 15 residues. Unmatched junction bases numbered 3, after V lost 8 bases and J lost 2 bases. CDR3 residues: CASRDRGQTNEKLFF. As DNA, the CDR3 is TGTGCCAGCCGGGACAGGGGGCAGACTAATGAAAAACTGTTTTTT.

The CDR3, as DNA: TGTGCCAGCAGCTTAACGGGGGGGAACTATGGCTACACCTTC. It is translated as CASSLTGGNYGYTF. This chain links TRBV7-2 with TRBJ1-2; perhaps TRBD1 as D (5 bases). V was trimmed by 2 bases and J by 2 bases, leaving 9 bases between them. The CDR3 contains 14 residues. The germline CDR1 and CDR2 sequences are SGHTA and FQGNSA.

The rearrangement links TRBV28 to TRBJ2-7; D gene unclear. The CDR3 loop spans 15 amino acids. The germline V gene has CDR1 MDHEN and CDR2 SYDVKM. Trimming left V 6 bases short and J 4 bases short, with 19 bases between. CDR3 in amino acids: CASSFMSRIEYEQYF. The CDR3 nucleotides are TGTGCCAGCAGCTTCATGTCGCGCATTGAGTACGAGCAGTACTTC.

This chain joins TRBV7-2 and TRBJ1-1; 8 bases map to TRBD1. The junction had 10 bases not matched to a gene; V was cut back by 4 bases and J by 0 bases. Germline V gene data show CDR1 as SGHTA and CDR2 as FQGNSA. The CDR3 contains 17 residues. The CDR3 bases are TGTGCCAGCAGCTACGACAGGGGTGCACGTATGAACACTGAAGCTTTCTTT. This encodes CASSYDRGARMNTEAFF.

V usage is TRBV28 and J usage is TRBJ1-6; D unresolved. CDR3 length: 14 residues. Germline CDR1 and CDR2: MDHEN and SYDVKM. V lost 2 bases, J lost 9 bases, and 11 bases lay in between. CDR3 sequence (DNA): TGTGCCAGCAGTTTACTGGGGAGAGGTTCACCCCTCCACTTT. It codes for CASSLLGRGSPLHF.

This rearrangement joins TRBV5-6 to TRBJ1-1, with D hard to call. In germline, CDR1 is SGHDT, CDR2 YYEEEE. V gave up 1 base and J gave up 0 bases, with 4 bases separating them. There are 13 residues in the CDR3. The CDR3 here is CASSLYMNTEAFF. The CDR3 bases are TGTGCCAGCAGCTTGTACATGAACACTGAAGCTTTCTTT.

The chain joins TRBV2 to TRBJ2-7; 7 bases match TRBD1. With 5 bases clipped from V and 7 bases from J, the junction kept 14 bases outside the gene matches. The CDR3 length is 15 residues. CDR1 and CDR2 (germline): SNHLY, FYNNEI. The CDR3 protein is CASSSNTQGLGEQYF. The CDR3 DNA is TGTGCCAGCAGTTCAAATACACAGGGGCTAGGGGAGCAGTACTTC.